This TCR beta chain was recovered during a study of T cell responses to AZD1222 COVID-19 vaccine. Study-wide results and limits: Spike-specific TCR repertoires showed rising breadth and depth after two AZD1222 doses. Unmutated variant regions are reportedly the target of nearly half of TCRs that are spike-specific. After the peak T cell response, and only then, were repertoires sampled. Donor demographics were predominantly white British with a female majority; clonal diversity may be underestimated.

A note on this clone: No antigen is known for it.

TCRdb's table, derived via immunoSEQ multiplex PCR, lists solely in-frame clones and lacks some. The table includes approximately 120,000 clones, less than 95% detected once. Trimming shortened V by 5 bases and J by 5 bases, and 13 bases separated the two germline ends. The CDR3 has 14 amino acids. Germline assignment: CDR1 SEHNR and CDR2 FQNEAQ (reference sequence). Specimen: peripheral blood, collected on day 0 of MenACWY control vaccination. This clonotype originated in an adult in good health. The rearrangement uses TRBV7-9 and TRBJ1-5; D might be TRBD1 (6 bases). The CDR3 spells CASSPMGGDQPQHF. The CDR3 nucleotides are TGTGCCAGCAGCCCAATGGGGGGCGATCAGCCCCAGCATTTT. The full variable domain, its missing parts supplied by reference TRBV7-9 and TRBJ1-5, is DTGVSQNPRHKITKRGQNVTFRCDPISEHNRLYWYRQTLGQGPEFLTYFQNEAQLEKSRLLSDRFSAERPKGSFSTLEIQRTEQGDSAMYLCASSPMGGDQPQHFGDGTRLSIL.